Listed below are T cell receptor beta chains from one sample, sequenced in a study of blood T cell repertoires in COVID-19. Measured with immunoSEQ multiplex PCR; TCRdb has only the in-frame clones, and not every one. The sample contains some 130,000 clones, about 92% of which appear only once. The material sequenced was peripheral blood. These receptors were obtained from a man aged 55 to 70 with COVID-19, enrolled during active disease. Both conserved end residues are part of each CDR3. The order of the fields is CDR3 protein, CDR3 DNA, D gene, V gene, clone size, J gene. A D gene is named only where the DNA matches it firmly. The size of a clone is reported for some rows only, either as once, few or many, or as a class for expanded clones.

CDR3 protein: CASTLGQIEAAFF; CDR3 DNA: TGTGCCAGCACCTTAGGACAGATTGAAGCTGCTTTCTTT; D gene: -; V gene: TRBV12-3/TRBV12-4; clone size: -; J gene: TRBJ1-1
CDR3 protein: CATSVASGSDEQFF; CDR3 DNA: TGTGCCACCAGTGTTGCTAGCGGGAGTGATGAGCAGTTCTTC; D gene: TRBD2; V gene: TRBV24-1; clone size: -; J gene: TRBJ2-1
CDR3 protein: CASSLGQGESYSGNTIYF; CDR3 DNA: TGTGCCAGCAGCCTGGGACAGGGAGAGTCGTACTCTGGAAACACCATATATTTT; D gene: TRBD1; V gene: TRBV13; clone size: -; J gene: TRBJ1-3
CDR3 protein: CASVLSREYGYTF; CDR3 DNA: TGTGCCAGCGTGCTTTCCAGGGAATATGGCTACACCTTC; D gene: -; V gene: TRBV6-5; clone size: once; J gene: TRBJ1-2
CDR3 protein: CASGSREWADTQYF; CDR3 DNA: TGTGCCAGCGGATCGCGGGAGTGGGCAGATACGCAGTATTTT; D gene: TRBD2; V gene: TRBV19; clone size: -; J gene: TRBJ2-3
CDR3 protein: CATSDPGQGGYGYTF; CDR3 DNA: TGTGCCACCAGTGATCCGGGACAGGGGGGCTATGGCTACACCTTC; D gene: TRBD1; V gene: TRBV24-1; clone size: -; J gene: TRBJ1-2
CDR3 protein: CASSVGAGATNEKLFF; CDR3 DNA: TGTGCCAGCAGCGTAGGGGCGGGGGCAACTAATGAAAAACTGTTTTTT; D gene: -; V gene: TRBV9; clone size: -; J gene: TRBJ1-4
CDR3 protein: CASSQGTGGVGMNTEAFF; CDR3 DNA: TGTGCCAGCAGCCAAGGGACAGGGGGCGTAGGAATGAACACTGAAGCTTTCTTT; D gene: TRBD1; V gene: TRBV4-2; clone size: -; J gene: TRBJ1-1
CDR3 protein: CASSLMGAGFSYEQYF; CDR3 DNA: TGTGCCAGCAGCTTGATGGGGGCGGGTTTCTCCTACGAGCAGTACTTC; D gene: -; V gene: TRBV7-2; clone size: -; J gene: TRBJ2-7
CDR3 protein: CAITGGNTGELFF; CDR3 DNA: TGTGCCATCACCGGGGGGAACACCGGGGAGCTGTTTTTT; D gene: -; V gene: TRBV10-3; clone size: -; J gene: TRBJ2-2
CDR3 protein: CASSLGAGAPYEQYF; CDR3 DNA: TGTGCCAGCAGCTTAGGGGCGGGAGCCCCCTACGAGCAGTACTTC; D gene: TRBD2; V gene: TRBV13; clone size: once; J gene: TRBJ2-7
CDR3 protein: CASSSPGLAAYNEQFF; CDR3 DNA: TGTGCCAGCAGCTCCCCGGGACTAGCGGCCTACAATGAGCAGTTCTTC; D gene: TRBD2; V gene: TRBV11-3; clone size: -; J gene: TRBJ2-1
CDR3 protein: CASSLEGATEAFF; CDR3 DNA: TGCGCCAGCAGCTTGGAGGGGGCCACTGAAGCTTTCTTT; D gene: TRBD1; V gene: TRBV5-1; clone size: -; J gene: TRBJ1-1
CDR3 protein: CASSQDKLAGVPGELFF; CDR3 DNA: TGCGCCAGCAGCCAAGATAAACTAGCGGGAGTCCCCGGGGAGCTGTTTTTT; D gene: TRBD2; V gene: TRBV4-1; clone size: -; J gene: TRBJ2-2
CDR3 protein: CASSLAVLGGTEAFF; CDR3 DNA: TGCGCCAGCAGCTTGGCAGTCTTAGGAGGCACTGAAGCTTTCTTT; D gene: -; V gene: TRBV5-1; clone size: -; J gene: TRBJ1-1
CDR3 protein: CASSPSFGAANEKLFF; CDR3 DNA: TGTGCCAGCTCACCCTCTTTTGGGGCGGCTAATGAAAAACTGTTTTTT; D gene: -; V gene: TRBV18; clone size: -; J gene: TRBJ1-4